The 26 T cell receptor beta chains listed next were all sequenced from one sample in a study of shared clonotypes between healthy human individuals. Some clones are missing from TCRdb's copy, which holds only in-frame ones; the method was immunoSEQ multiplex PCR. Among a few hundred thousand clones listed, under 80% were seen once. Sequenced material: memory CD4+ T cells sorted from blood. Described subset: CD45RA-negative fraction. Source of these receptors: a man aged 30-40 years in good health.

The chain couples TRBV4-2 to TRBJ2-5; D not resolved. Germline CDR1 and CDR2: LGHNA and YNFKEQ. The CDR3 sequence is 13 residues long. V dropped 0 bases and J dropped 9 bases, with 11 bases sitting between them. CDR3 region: CASSQEVGVPQYF. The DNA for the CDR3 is TGTGCCAGCAGCCAAGAAGTCGGAGTCCCCCAGTACTTC.

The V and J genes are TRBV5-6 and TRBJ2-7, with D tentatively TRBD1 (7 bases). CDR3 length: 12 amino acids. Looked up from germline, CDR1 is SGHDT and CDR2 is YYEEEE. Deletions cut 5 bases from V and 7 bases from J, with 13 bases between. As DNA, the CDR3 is TGTGCCAGCAGGCCCCCAGGGGGGGAGCAGTACTTC. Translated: CASRPPGGEQYF.

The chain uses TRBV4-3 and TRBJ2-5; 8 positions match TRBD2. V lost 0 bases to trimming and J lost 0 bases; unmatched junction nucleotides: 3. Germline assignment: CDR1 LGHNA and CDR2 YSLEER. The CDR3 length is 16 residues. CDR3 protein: CASSQDPGGYQETQYF. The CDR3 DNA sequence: TGCGCCAGCAGCCAAGACCCGGGAGGGTACCAAGAGACCCAGTACTTC.

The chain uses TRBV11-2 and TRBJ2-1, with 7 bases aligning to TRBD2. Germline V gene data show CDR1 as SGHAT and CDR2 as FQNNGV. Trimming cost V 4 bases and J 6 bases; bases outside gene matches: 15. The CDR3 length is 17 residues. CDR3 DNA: TGTGCCAGCAGCTCCGCTACCGGACTAGTTGTGTCCAATGAGCAGTTCTTC. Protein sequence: CASSSATGLVVSNEQFF.

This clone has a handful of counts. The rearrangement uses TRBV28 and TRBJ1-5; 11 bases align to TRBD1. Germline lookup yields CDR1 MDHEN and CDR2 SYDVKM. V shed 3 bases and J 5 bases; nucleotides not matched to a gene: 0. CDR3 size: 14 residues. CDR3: CASSLGQGDQPQHF. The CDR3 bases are TGTGCCAGCAGTTTGGGACAGGGGGATCAGCCCCAGCATTTT.

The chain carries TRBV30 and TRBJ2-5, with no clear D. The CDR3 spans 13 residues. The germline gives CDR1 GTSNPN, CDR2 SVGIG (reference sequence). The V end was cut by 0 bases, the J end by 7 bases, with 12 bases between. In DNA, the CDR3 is TGTGCCTGGAGTGTATCTGGGTCCGGGACCCAGTACTTC. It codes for CAWSVSGSGTQYF.

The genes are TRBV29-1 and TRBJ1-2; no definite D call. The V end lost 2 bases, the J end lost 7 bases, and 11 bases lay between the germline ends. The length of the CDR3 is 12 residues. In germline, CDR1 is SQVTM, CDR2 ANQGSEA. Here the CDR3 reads CSVEKGSSGYTF. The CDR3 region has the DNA TGCAGCGTTGAAAAGGGTTCGAGTGGCTACACCTTC.

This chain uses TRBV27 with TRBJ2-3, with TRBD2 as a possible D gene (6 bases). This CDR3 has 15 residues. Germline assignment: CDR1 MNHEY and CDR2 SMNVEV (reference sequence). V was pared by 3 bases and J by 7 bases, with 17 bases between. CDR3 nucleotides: TGTGCCAGCAGTTTGAGGAGGGCGTCCCCTTATACGCAGTATTTT. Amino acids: CASSLRRASPYTQYF.

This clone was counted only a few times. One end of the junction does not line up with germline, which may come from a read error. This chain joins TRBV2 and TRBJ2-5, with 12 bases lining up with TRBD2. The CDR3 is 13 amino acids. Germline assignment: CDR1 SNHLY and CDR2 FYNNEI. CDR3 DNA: TGTGCCAGCAGTGATTTGGGACTAGCGGGTACCAACTTC. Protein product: CASSDLGLAGTNF.

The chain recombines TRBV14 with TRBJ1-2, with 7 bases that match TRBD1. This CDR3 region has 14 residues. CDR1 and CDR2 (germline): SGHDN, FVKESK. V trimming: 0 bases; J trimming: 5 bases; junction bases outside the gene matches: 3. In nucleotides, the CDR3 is TGTGCCAGCAGCCAAGAAGGGACAGCTTATGGCTACACCTTC. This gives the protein CASSQEGTAYGYTF.

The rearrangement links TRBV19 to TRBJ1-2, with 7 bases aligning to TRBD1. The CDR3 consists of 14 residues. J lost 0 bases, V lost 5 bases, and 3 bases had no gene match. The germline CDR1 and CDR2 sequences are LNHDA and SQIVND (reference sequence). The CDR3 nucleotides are TGTGCCAGTAGTCCGCAGGGGGCTAACTATGGCTACACCTTC. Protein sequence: CASSPQGANYGYTF.

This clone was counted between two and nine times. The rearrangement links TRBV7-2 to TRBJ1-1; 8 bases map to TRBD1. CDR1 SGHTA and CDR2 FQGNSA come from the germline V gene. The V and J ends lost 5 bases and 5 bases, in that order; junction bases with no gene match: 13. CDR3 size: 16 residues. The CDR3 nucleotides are TGTGCCAGCAGCACGTCTACTCAGGGGGCGTGGACTGAAGCTTTCTTT. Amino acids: CASSTSTQGAWTEAFF.

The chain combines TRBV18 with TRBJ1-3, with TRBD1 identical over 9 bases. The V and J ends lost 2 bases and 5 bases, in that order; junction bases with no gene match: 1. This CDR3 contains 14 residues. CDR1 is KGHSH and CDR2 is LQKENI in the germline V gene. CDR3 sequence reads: CASSPGTGRNTIYF. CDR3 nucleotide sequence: TGTGCCAGCTCACCAGGGACAGGGAGAAACACCATATATTTT. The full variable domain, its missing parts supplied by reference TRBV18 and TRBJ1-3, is NAGVMQNPRHLVRRRGQEARLRCSPMKGHSHVYWYRQLPEEGLKFMVYLQKENIIDESGMPKERFSAEFPKEGPSILRIQQVVRGDSAAYFCASSPGTGRNTIYFGEGSWLTVV.

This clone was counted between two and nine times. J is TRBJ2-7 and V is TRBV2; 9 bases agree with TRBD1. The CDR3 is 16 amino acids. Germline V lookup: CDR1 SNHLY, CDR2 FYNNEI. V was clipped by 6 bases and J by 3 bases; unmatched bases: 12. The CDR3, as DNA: TGTGCCAGCAGGATTGGGGTGACAGGGGGATTCTACGAGCAGTACTTC. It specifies CASRIGVTGGFYEQYF.

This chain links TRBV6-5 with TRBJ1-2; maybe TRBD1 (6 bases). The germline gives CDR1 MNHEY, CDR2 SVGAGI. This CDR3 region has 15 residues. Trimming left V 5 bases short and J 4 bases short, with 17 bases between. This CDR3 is CASSLLQGGPYGYTF. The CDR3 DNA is TGTGCCAGCAGTCTTTTACAAGGGGGGCCCTATGGCTACACCTTC.

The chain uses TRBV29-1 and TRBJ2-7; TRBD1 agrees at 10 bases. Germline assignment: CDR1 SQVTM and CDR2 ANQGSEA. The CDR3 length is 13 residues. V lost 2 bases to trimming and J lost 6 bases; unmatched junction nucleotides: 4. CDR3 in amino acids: CSVEPRTGGEQYF. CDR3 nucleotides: TGCAGCGTTGAACCCAGGACAGGGGGCGAGCAGTACTTC.

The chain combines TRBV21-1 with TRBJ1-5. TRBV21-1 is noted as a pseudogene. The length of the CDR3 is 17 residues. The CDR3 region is CASSIGPRGGLHQPQHF. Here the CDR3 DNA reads TGTGCCAGCAGCATAGGCCCGCGGGGAGGGCTACATCAGCCCCAGCATTTT.

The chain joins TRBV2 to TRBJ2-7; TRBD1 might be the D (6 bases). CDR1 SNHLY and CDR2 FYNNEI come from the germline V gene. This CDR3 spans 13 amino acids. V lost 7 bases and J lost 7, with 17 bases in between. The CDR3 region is CASNPRQGLEQYF. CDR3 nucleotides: TGTGCCAGCAACCCCAGGCAGGGGCTTGAGCAGTACTTC.

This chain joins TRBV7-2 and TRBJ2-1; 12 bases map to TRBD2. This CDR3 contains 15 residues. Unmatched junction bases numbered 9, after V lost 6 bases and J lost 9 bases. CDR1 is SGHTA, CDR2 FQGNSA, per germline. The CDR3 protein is CASSVTSGRMGEQFF. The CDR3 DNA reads TGTGCCAGCAGTGTGACTAGCGGGAGAATGGGTGAGCAGTTCTTC.

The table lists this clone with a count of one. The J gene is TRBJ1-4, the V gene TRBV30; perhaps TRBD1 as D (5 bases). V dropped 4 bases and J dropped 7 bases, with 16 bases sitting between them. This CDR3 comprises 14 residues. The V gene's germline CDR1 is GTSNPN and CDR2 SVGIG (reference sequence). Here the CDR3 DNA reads TGTGCCTGGACAGCTGGGGGGTCACGTGAAAAACTGTTTTTT. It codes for CAWTAGGSREKLFF.

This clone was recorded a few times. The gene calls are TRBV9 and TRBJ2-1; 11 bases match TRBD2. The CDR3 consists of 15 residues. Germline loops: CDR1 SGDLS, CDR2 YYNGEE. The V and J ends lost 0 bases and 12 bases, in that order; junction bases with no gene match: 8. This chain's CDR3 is CASSVAYSGRAGQFF. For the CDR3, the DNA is TGTGCCAGCAGCGTAGCCTATAGCGGGAGGGCCGGGCAGTTCTTC.

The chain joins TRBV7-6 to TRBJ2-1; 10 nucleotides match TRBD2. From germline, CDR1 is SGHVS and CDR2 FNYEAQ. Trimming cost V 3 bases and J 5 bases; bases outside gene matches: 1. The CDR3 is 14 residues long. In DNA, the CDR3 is TGTGCCAGCAGCTTCGGACTAGCGGACAATGAGCAGTTCTTC. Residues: CASSFGLADNEQFF. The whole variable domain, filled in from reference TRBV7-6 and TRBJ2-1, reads GAGVSQSPRYKVTKRGQDVALRCDPISGHVSLYWYRQALGQGPEFLTYFNYEAQQDKSGLPNDRFSAERPEGSISTLTIQRTEQRDSAMYRCASSFGLADNEQFFGPGTRLTVL.

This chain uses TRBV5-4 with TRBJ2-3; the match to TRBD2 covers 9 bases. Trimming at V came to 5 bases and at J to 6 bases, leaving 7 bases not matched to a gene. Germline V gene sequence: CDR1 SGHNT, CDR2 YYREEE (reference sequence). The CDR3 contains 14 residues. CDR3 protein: CASRTFSGGDTQYF. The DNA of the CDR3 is TGTGCCAGCAGGACCTTTAGCGGGGGTGATACGCAGTATTTT.

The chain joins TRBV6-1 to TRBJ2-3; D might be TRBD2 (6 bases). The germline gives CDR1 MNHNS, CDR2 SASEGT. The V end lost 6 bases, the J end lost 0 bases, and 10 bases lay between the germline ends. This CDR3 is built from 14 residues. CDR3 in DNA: TGTGCCAGCAGGACCGGGACTAGCACAGATACGCAGTATTTT. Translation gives CASRTGTSTDTQYF.

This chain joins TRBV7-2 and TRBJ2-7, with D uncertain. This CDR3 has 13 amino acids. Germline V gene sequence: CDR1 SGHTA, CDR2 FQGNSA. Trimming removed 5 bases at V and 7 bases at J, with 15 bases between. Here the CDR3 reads CASSVTLRVEQYF. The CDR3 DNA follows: TGTGCCAGCAGCGTGACGCTACGTGTGGAGCAGTACTTC.

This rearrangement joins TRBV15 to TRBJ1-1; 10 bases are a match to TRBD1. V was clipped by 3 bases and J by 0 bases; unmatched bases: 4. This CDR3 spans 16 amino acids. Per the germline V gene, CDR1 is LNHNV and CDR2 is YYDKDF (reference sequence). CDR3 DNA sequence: TGTGCCACCAGCAGTTGGACAGGGGGAATGAACACTGAAGCTTTCTTT. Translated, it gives CATSSWTGGMNTEAFF. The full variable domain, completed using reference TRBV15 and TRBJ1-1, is DAMVIQNPRYQVTQFGKPVTLSCSQTLNHNVMYWYQQKSSQAPKLLFHYYDKDFNNEADTPDNFQSRRPNTSFCFLDIRSPGLGDTAMYLCATSSWTGGMNTEAFFGQGTRLTVV.